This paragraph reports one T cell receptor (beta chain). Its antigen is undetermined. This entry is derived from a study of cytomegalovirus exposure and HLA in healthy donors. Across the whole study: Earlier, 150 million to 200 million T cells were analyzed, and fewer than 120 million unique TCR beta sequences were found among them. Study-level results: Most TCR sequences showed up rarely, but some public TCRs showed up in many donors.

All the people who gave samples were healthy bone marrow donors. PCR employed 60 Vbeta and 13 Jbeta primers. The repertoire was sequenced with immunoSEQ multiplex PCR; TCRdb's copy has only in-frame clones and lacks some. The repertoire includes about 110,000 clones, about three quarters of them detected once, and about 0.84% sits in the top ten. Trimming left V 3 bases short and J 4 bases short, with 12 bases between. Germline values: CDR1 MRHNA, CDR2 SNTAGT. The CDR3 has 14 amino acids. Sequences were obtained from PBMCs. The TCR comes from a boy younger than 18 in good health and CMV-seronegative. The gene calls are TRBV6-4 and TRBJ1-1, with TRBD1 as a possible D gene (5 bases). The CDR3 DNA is TGTGCCAGCAGTGAAACGGGGGGAGGCACTGAAGCTTTCTTT. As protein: CASSETGGGTEAFF.